The 20 T cell receptor beta chains given below trace back to one sample, sequenced in a study of molecular identifiers for immune sequencing clone quantification. TCRdb used MiXCR to reprocess the PCR reads, holding one entry per CDR3 protein. Of under 650,000 distinct CDR3 sequences in the sample, approximately 20% are singletons; the top ten hold 0.85% to 0.9%. Sequenced material: naive CD8+ T cells from blood, with Jurkat cell RNA spiked in. Subset specified: FACS-sorted CD8+CD4-CCR7+CD45RA+ naive T cells. The receptors come from a human donor in good health. Some libraries in this study had Jurkat cell RNA spiked in.

The genes are TRBV9 and TRBJ2-3; 10 bases agree with TRBD2. This CDR3 region has 17 residues. Germline lookup yields CDR1 SGDLS and CDR2 YYNGEE. With 0 bases clipped from V and 0 bases from J, the junction kept 4 bases outside the gene matches. CDR3 coding DNA: TGTGCCAGCAGCGTAGACTTGGGACTAGCGAGCACAGATACGCAGTATTTT. It encodes CASSVDLGLASTDTQYF.

This clonotype was detected many times. This chain uses TRBV4-3 with TRBJ2-1, with D perhaps matching TRBD1 or TRBD2 (5 bases each). CDR1 is LGHNA and CDR2 is YSLEER in the germline V gene. Between the trimmed V and J ends, which lost 0 bases and 2 bases, there was a span of 8 bases. The CDR3 has 15 residues. The CDR3 protein is CASSQDPGPYNEQFF. Here the CDR3 DNA reads TGCGCCAGCAGCCAAGATCCGGGACCCTACAATGAGCAGTTCTTC.

This clonotype was seen more than once but under ten times. V and J are TRBV12-3 or TRBV12-4 and TRBJ2-1; TRBD2 agrees at 10 bases. Trimming took 4 bases from V and 7 from J; bases not matched to a gene: 7. The CDR3 is 15 residues long. CDR3 in DNA: TGTGCCAGCAGTTCCAGCGGGAGGGCCGGGAATGAGCAGTTCTTC. This sequence encodes CASSSSGRAGNEQFF.

This clonotype was observed at least ten times. This chain links TRBV6-6 with TRBJ1-1; 9 nucleotides agree with TRBD1. This CDR3 comprises 14 residues. From germline, CDR1 is MNHNY and CDR2 SVGAGI (reference sequence). With 6 bases clipped from V and 3 bases from J, the junction kept 5 bases outside the gene matches. Here the CDR3 reads CASSPTGGYTEAFF. The CDR3 DNA sequence: TGTGCCAGCAGCCCGACAGGGGGGTACACTGAAGCTTTCTTT.

This clonotype was counted many times. The CDR3 is CASSSRVDAYEQYF. CDR3 in DNA: TGTGCCAGCAGTTCTCGCGTCGACGCCTACGAGCAGTACTTC. The chain is built from TRBV27 and TRBJ2-7; D gene uncertain. The CDR3 covers 14 residues. Germline V gives CDR1 MNHEY, CDR2 SMNVEV (reference sequence). Trimming cost V 4 bases and J 2 bases, with 12 bases left between them.

This clonotype occurred many times. This chain links TRBV2 with TRBJ1-5, with D perhaps TRBD1 (5 bases). This CDR3 contains 17 residues. Trimming removed 2 bases from V and 5 bases from J, with 19 bases in between. Germline CDR1 and CDR2: SNHLY and FYNNEI. The CDR3 nucleotides read TGTGCCAGCAGTGAAACCCGCCTGGGGGGAAGCGATCAGCCCCAGCATTTT. Protein: CASSETRLGGSDQPQHF.

V usage is TRBV29-1 and J usage is TRBJ2-7; maybe TRBD2 (6 bases). The CDR3 contains 15 residues. Germline V gives CDR1 SQVTM, CDR2 ANQGSEA. V was pared by 0 bases and J by 5 bases, with 17 bases between. CDR3 nucleotide sequence: TGCAGCGTTGAAGATTCGGGGGTACAGGAAAACGAGCAGTACTTC. It is translated as CSVEDSGVQENEQYF.

Ten or more counts support this clonotype. The chain carries TRBV27 and TRBJ2-3; maybe TRBD1 (5 bases). Germline CDR1 reads MNHEY; CDR2 reads SMNVEV (reference sequence). The V end lost 5 bases, the J end lost 2 bases, and 17 bases lay between the germline ends. This CDR3 is built from 16 residues. CDR3 sequence reads: CASSRSQGFDTDTQYF. CDR3 in DNA: TGTGCCAGCAGTCGATCGCAGGGCTTTGACACAGATACGCAGTATTTT.

V usage is TRBV30 and J usage is TRBJ1-2, with D hard to call. The germline gives CDR1 GTSNPN, CDR2 SVGIG (reference sequence). V lost 3 bases and J 5 bases, leaving 28 bases between the germline ends. CDR3 length: 18 amino acids. The CDR3 DNA reads as TGTGCCTGGAGCCCCCCAAACCACCTGAATCTATTACTATATGGCTACACCTTC. Its translation is CAWSPPNHLNLLLYGYTF.

This clonotype was seen at least ten times. The gene calls are TRBV5-1 and TRBJ2-5; 11 bases are a match to TRBD2. This CDR3 spans 15 amino acids. Trimming at V came to 4 bases and at J to 5 bases, leaving 7 bases not matched to a gene. CDR1 is SGHRS and CDR2 is YFSETQ in the germline V gene. The CDR3 loop reads CASSPSSGGRETQYF. The CDR3 coding sequence is TGCGCCAGCAGCCCCTCTAGCGGGGGGAGGGAGACCCAGTACTTC. Looking up the rest from reference TRBV5-1 and TRBJ2-5 gives the full variable domain: KAGVTQTPRYLIKTRGQQVTLSCSPISGHRSVSWYQQTPGQGLQFLFEYFSETQRNKGNFPGRFSGRQFSNSRSEMNVSTLELGDSALYLCASSPSSGGRETQYFGPGTRLLVL.

There are many counts of this clonotype. The genes are TRBV27 and TRBJ2-3, with 9 bases aligning to TRBD1. The ends lost 2 bases at V and 6 bases at J; junction bases unmatched: 15. Germline V gene data show CDR1 as MNHEY and CDR2 as SMNVEV (reference sequence). CDR3 length equals 18 residues. CDR3 nucleotides: TGTGCCAGCAGTTTACTCCTTTGGGGACAGGGCCCAGGGGATACGCAGTATTTT. Encoded protein: CASSLLLWGQGPGDTQYF.

Many counts were recorded for this clonotype. V and J are TRBV7-2 and TRBJ2-1; 10 bases align to TRBD2. The CDR3 sequence is 16 residues long. The ends lost 5 bases at V and 7 bases at J; junction bases unmatched: 11. Germline CDR1 reads SGHTA; CDR2 reads FQGNSA. CDR3 amino acids: CASSPRLAGLGNEQFF. The DNA for the CDR3 is TGTGCCAGCAGCCCGAGACTAGCGGGTTTAGGGAATGAGCAGTTCTTC.

This clonotype has just a few counts. V gene TRBV12-3 or TRBV12-4 combines with J gene TRBJ2-2, with a possible D match to TRBD2 (6 bases). The CDR3 totals 16 residues. V was pared by 2 bases and J by 1 base, with 11 bases between. CDR3 in amino acids: CASSLLRGKNTGELFF. The CDR3 DNA reads as TGTGCCAGCAGTTTATTACGGGGGAAGAACACCGGGGAGCTGTTTTTT.

This clonotype was picked up many times. V is TRBV29-1 and J is TRBJ2-3; 7 nucleotides line up with TRBD2. CDR3 length: 13 residues. CDR1 and CDR2 (germline): SQVTM, ANQGSEA. The V and J ends lost 7 bases and 3 bases, in that order; junction bases with no gene match: 7. The CDR3 loop reads CSAGIGRTDTQYF. The CDR3, as DNA: TGCAGCGCTGGGATCGGGAGGACAGATACGCAGTATTTT.

On this clonotype itself: In this CDR3 the conserved last residue, phenylalanine or tryptophan, is missing, so a read error is likely. This chain uses TRBV3-1 with TRBJ2-1; 14 bases are a match to TRBD2. CDR3 length: 15 residues. Trimming cost V 0 bases and J 9 bases; bases outside gene matches: 1. The germline V gene has CDR1 LGHDT and CDR2 YNNKEL (reference sequence). CDR3 protein: CASSQEGLAGVEQFL. The DNA for the CDR3 is TGTGCCAGCAGCCAAGAGGGACTAGCGGGAGTTGAGCAGTTCCTC.

This clonotype was recorded many times. The rearrangement links TRBV7-9 to TRBJ2-7, with 7 positions matching TRBD1. CDR3 length equals 12 residues. CDR1 is SEHNR, CDR2 FQNEAQ, per germline (reference sequence). J lost 13 bases, V lost 0 bases, and 6 bases had no gene match. In nucleotides, the CDR3 is TGTGCCAGCAGCTTAGCCACGGACAGGAAATACTTC. It translates to CASSLATDRKYF.

This clonotype was observed a handful of times. This rearrangement joins TRBV7-9 to TRBJ1-1, with TRBD1 as a possible D gene (5 bases). The CDR3 consists of 13 residues. V was shortened by 8 bases and J by 1 base, with 11 bases between the two germline ends. CDR1 is SEHNR, CDR2 FQNEAQ, per germline (reference sequence). In nucleotides, the CDR3 is TGTGCCAGCGGCCCAGGGCCGAACACTGAAGCTTTCTTT. It is translated as CASGPGPNTEAFF. Combining the CDR3 with reference TRBV7-9 and TRBJ1-1 gives the whole variable domain DTGVSQNPRHKITKRGQNVTFRCDPISEHNRLYWYRQTLGQGPEFLTYFQNEAQLEKSRLLSDRFSAERPKGSFSTLEIQRTEQGDSAMYLCASGPGPNTEAFFGQGTRLTVV.

At least ten counts were recorded for this clonotype. V is TRBV3-1 and J is TRBJ2-6; the D is unclear. The CDR3 has 17 amino acids. The germline V gene has CDR1 LGHDT and CDR2 YNNKEL (reference sequence). Trimming took off 1 base at V and 0 bases at J, with 10 bases between the two ends. Here the CDR3 reads CASSQVGRSSGANVLTF. DNA for the CDR3: TGTGCCAGCAGCCAAGTAGGGCGGAGCTCTGGGGCCAACGTCCTGACTTTC. Full variable domain (rest looked up from reference TRBV3-1 and TRBJ2-6): DTAVSQTPKYLVTQMGNDKSIKCEQNLGHDTMYWYKQDSKKFLKIMFSYNNKELIINETVPNRFSPKSPDKAHLNLHINSLELGDSAVYFCASSQVGRSSGANVLTFGAGSRLTVL.

V and J are TRBV6-5 and TRBJ2-7; D may be TRBD2 (6 bases). The CDR3 totals 16 residues. Germline loops: CDR1 MNHEY, CDR2 SVGAGI. V lost 2 bases and J lost 0, with 14 bases in between. DNA of the CDR3: TGTGCCAGCAGTTACCCGAAACTAGCCATCTCCTACGAGCAGTACTTC. Translated, it gives CASSYPKLAISYEQYF.

This clonotype was counted at least ten times. V and J are TRBV2 and TRBJ2-3, with D unclear. CDR3 length: 12 residues. Per germline, CDR1 SNHLY and CDR2 FYNNEI. V lost 8 bases to trimming and J lost 5 bases, with 11 bases between them. CDR3 sequence: CASAPILDTQYF. The CDR3 coding sequence is TGTGCCAGCGCTCCTATACTAGATACGCAGTATTTT.